This TCR beta chain was identified during a study of molecular identifiers for immune sequencing clone quantification. Study-wide points: Among effectors, clones above 20 RNA copies held over 98% of molecules; among naive cells, under 1%.

It was with previously described methods and listed TCR primers that bulk TCR libraries were made. TCRdb called the PCR reads again in MiXCR, with one record for every CDR3 protein. The repertoire has approximately 500,000 distinct CDR3 sequences, 20% to 25% of them found once; the top ten carry around 0.84%. About this clonotype itself: Its antigen is not identified.

Sorted inputs of roughly 17,000 to 1,100,000 cells, with 10%, 30% or 50% RNA, yielded naive CD8 libraries. Sorting captured naive CD8 T cells as CD8+CD4-CCR7+CD45RA+. This CDR3 region has 14 residues. V shed 6 bases, J shed 8 bases, and the junction held 9 bases outside the gene matches. V usage is TRBV12-3 or TRBV12-4 and J usage is TRBJ1-2; 10 bases agree with TRBD1. The clonotype comes from a human donor in good health. Some libraries in this study had Jurkat cell RNA spiked in. The sequencing sample was made of naive CD8+ T cells from blood, with Jurkat cell RNA spiked in. Subset meaning: FACS-sorted CD8+CD4-CCR7+CD45RA+ naive T cells. The CDR3 DNA follows: TGTGCCAGCAGCCGGGGACAGGGGAATGAGGGCTACACCTTC. It translates to CASSRGQGNEGYTF.